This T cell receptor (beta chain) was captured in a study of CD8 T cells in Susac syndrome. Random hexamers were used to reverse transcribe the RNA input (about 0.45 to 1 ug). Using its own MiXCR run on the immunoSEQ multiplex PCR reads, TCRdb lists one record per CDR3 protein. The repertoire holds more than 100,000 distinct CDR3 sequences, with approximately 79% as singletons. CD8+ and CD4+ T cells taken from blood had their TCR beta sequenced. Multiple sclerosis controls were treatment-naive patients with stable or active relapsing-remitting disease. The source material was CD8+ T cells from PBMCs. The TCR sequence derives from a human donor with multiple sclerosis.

In DNA, the CDR3 is TGTGCCAGTAGTATGGCGCCAACCTTTAGGGAGACCCAGTACTTC. Protein product: CASSMAPTFRETQYF. V is TRBV19 and J is TRBJ2-5; D is unclear. Between the trimmed V and J ends, which lost 3 bases and 5 bases, there was a span of 16 bases. CDR3 length: 15 amino acids. Germline CDR1 reads LNHDA; CDR2 reads SQIVND (reference sequence).